These 9 T cell receptor beta chains share one sample of origin, sequenced in a study of blood T cells in healthy people across ages. A second PCR of about 7 to 12 cycles used a sample-barcoded 5' primer and a J-beta primer mix. TCRdb re-called the 5' RACE reads with MiXCR, one entry per CDR3 protein. In the table there are under 2 million distinct CDR3 sequences, about 32% of which are singletons. Material for sequencing was blood. The receptors were gathered from a young woman in good health.

The chain combines TRBV30 with TRBJ1-5; 10 bases fit TRBD1. Trimming took 7 bases from V and 6 from J; bases not matched to a gene: 9. Per germline, CDR1 GTSNPN and CDR2 SVGIG (reference sequence). This CDR3 is 14 amino acids long. Written as DNA, the CDR3 is TGTGCCTTCACGGGGACAGGGGAGGGTCAGCCCCAGCATTTT. It codes for CAFTGTGEGQPQHF.

This chain joins TRBV2 and TRBJ2-5; TRBD1 or TRBD2 may be the D gene (5 bases each). The DNA end favors TRBJ2-7, so the J call may be wrong. The CDR3 spans 16 residues. Germline-derived CDR1 and CDR2 are SNHLY and FYNNEI. This chain's CDR3 is CASSESSAEWGYEQYF. Here the CDR3 DNA reads TGTGCCAGCAGTGAGAGTAGCGCCGAGTGGGGGTACGAGCAGTACTTC.

The V and J genes are TRBV2 and TRBJ1-2, with 9 positions matching TRBD1. The CDR3 is made up of 13 amino acids. In germline, CDR1 is SNHLY, CDR2 FYNNEI. Unmatched junction bases numbered 4, after V lost 7 bases and J lost 4 bases. The CDR3 reads CASMTGQGYGYTF. In DNA, the CDR3 is TGTGCCAGCATGACGGGACAGGGCTATGGCTACACCTTC.

This clonotype was seen a few times. The chain is built from TRBV20-1 and TRBJ2-5; a weak D match, TRBD2 (6 bases). Deletions cut 7 bases from V and 3 bases from J, with 18 bases between. The CDR3 sequence is 14 residues long. CDR1 is DFQATT and CDR2 is SNEGSKA in the germline V gene (reference sequence). The chain's CDR3 is CSGLGGASKETQYF. DNA of the CDR3: TGCAGTGGACTAGGTGGGGCTAGCAAAGAGACCCAGTACTTC.

The chain recombines TRBV4-1 with TRBJ2-7, with 9 bases aligning to TRBD2. The CDR3 has 15 residues. V gave up 3 bases and J gave up 5 bases; unmatched junction bases: 8. Germline CDR1 reads MGHRA; CDR2 reads YSYEKL. CDR3 loop: CASSQGSGSVNEQYF. As DNA, the CDR3 is TGCGCCAGCAGCCAGGGTAGCGGGAGTGTAAACGAGCAGTACTTC.

The chain links TRBV7-3 to TRBJ1-1, with D perhaps TRBD1 (5 bases). The CDR3 totals 13 residues. Trimming removed 5 bases from V and 7 bases from J, with 14 bases in between. CDR1 and CDR2 from the germline V gene are SGHTA and FQGTGA. CDR3 sequence reads: CASSPFGGGEAFF. In DNA, the CDR3 is TGTGCCAGCAGCCCGTTCGGGGGGGGTGAAGCTTTCTTT.

The J gene is TRBJ2-3, the V gene TRBV29-1, with 7 positions matching TRBD2. The junction had 6 bases not matched to a gene; V was cut back by 7 bases and J by 2 bases. Germline CDR1 and CDR2: SQVTM and ANQGSEA. This CDR3 has 13 amino acids. CDR3 sequence (DNA): TGCAGCGGGGCGGGGGTAACCACAGATACGCAGTATTTT. Its protein product is CSGAGVTTDTQYF.

The sample holds a few counts of this clonotype. J is TRBJ2-1 and V is TRBV4-1; possible D gene TRBD2, 5 bases. Germline V gives CDR1 MGHRA, CDR2 YSYEKL. This CDR3 contains 15 residues. Trimming left V 1 base short and J 4 bases short, with 11 bases between. This CDR3 reads CASSQGLGRYNEQFF. The CDR3 coding sequence is TGCGCCAGCAGCCAAGGTTTAGGGAGATACAATGAGCAGTTCTTC.

This chain links TRBV7-7 with TRBJ2-3; maybe TRBD1 (6 bases). Per the germline V gene, CDR1 is SSHAT and CDR2 is FNYEAQ (reference sequence). V gave up 3 bases and J gave up 5 bases, with 15 bases separating them. The length of the CDR3 is 15 residues. CDR3 residues: CASSFRPGVVDTQYF. As DNA, the CDR3 is TGTGCCAGCAGCTTTCGGCCAGGGGTCGTAGATACGCAGTATTTT.